Following are 23 T cell receptor beta chains from one sample sequenced in a study of response to subunit inactivated influenza vaccine. TCRdb reprocessed the RT-PCR reads via MiXCR and lists one record per CDR3 protein. Of some 550,000 distinct CDR3 sequences listed, 20% to 25% were seen once; the top ten hold 2.8%. The sample was also reused in another study, on T cells expressing NK-cell markers. As that study records: As the method of synthesis, 5'RACE template switching with UMIs yielded TCR beta cDNA.

The sample consisted of CD4+ T cells sorted from PBMCs, taken about 12 days after vaccination. Receptors were obtained from a man between 45 and 60 years old who received an inactivated influenza vaccine.

This clonotype appeared a single time. The V call is TRBV15, the J call TRBJ2-1; a possible D gene is TRBD1 (5 bases). The germline V and J ends were trimmed by 8 bases and 5 bases, with 19 bases remaining between them. The CDR3 runs 15 residues. CDR1 is LNHNV, CDR2 YYDKDF, per germline (reference sequence). The CDR3 DNA reads TGTGCCACCGCAAGGGCCCAACAGGCCAACAATGAGCAGTTCTTC. This codes for CATARAQQANNEQFF.

The rearrangement joins TRBV20-1 to TRBJ2-7; D is unresolved. Germline V gives CDR1 DFQATT, CDR2 SNEGSKA (reference sequence). Trimming took off 7 bases at V and 4 bases at J, with 20 bases between the two ends. The CDR3 loop spans 14 amino acids. The CDR3 protein is CSGNGFGRSYEQYF. CDR3 bases: TGCAGTGGAAATGGTTTCGGTAGGTCATACGAGCAGTACTTC.

The CDR3 DNA follows: TGTGCCAGCAGCCGATTCGGGACTAGCGGGGATGAGCAGTTCTTC. Translating it yields CASSRFGTSGDEQFF. The chain employs TRBV6-2 or TRBV6-3 and TRBJ2-1; 13 bases map to TRBD2. The CDR3 consists of 15 residues. CDR1 is MNHEY, CDR2 SVGEGT, per germline. Trimming took 6 bases from V and 8 from J; bases not matched to a gene: 7.

J is TRBJ2-1 and V is TRBV5-6; D is unclear. CDR3 length: 13 amino acids. Germline CDR1 SGHDT, CDR2 YYEEEE. Trimming pared 0 bases from V and 8 bases from J, leaving 9 bases between. The CDR3 nucleotides are TGTGCCAGCAGCTTGGAACGTGGGGATGAGCAGTTCTTC. It specifies CASSLERGDEQFF.

This clonotype was seen a handful of times. The chain employs TRBV5-1 and TRBJ2-3; 12 bases are shared with TRBD2. This CDR3 has 17 residues. The germline gives CDR1 SGHRS, CDR2 YFSETQ. The V and J ends lost 3 bases and 2 bases, in that order; junction bases with no gene match: 7. In DNA, the CDR3 is TGCGCCAGCAGCTCCCGGACTAGCGGGACTTCCACAGATACGCAGTATTTT. Translation gives CASSSRTSGTSTDTQYF.

The V and J genes are TRBV7-8 and TRBJ1-5, with 8 nucleotides matching TRBD1. The CDR3 has 14 amino acids. The germline V gene encodes CDR1 SGHVS and CDR2 FQNEAQ. J was trimmed by 7 bases and V by 3 bases; bases with no gene match: 5. CDR3 nucleotides: TGTGCCAGCAGCTTCCGGGCAGGGGGCCAGCCCCAGCATTTT. This gives the protein CASSFRAGGQPQHF.

The V gene is TRBV10-3, the J gene TRBJ2-3; 14 nucleotides line up with TRBD2. With V trimmed by 0 bases and J by 3 bases, 11 bases remained unmatched. The CDR3 sequence is 20 residues long. Looked up from germline, CDR1 is ENHRY and CDR2 is SYGVKD. CDR3 loop: CAISESRTERTSGRTDTQYF. DNA of the CDR3: TGTGCCATCAGTGAGTCCCGGACGGAGAGGACTAGCGGGAGGACAGATACGCAGTATTTT.

This clonotype was counted between two and nine times. V gene TRBV4-1 combines with J gene TRBJ2-5; D possibly corresponds to TRBD2 (5 bases). With 0 bases removed from V and 7 bases from J, the gap between germline ends came to 9 bases. The CDR3 has 13 residues. Germline assignment: CDR1 MGHRA and CDR2 YSYEKL. The DNA of the CDR3 is TGCGCCAGCAGCCAAGAACAACTAGGGACCCAGTACTTC. Its protein is CASSQEQLGTQYF.

The gene calls are TRBV5-1 and TRBJ2-1, with D unresolved. Germline V lookup: CDR1 SGHRS, CDR2 YFSETQ. The CDR3 extends over 14 amino acids. The ends were cut back, 0 bases at V and 8 bases at J, with 12 bases in the middle. In DNA form, the CDR3 reads TGCGCCAGCAGCTTGGAGAGTGAGTTCTATGAGCAGTTCTTC. Amino acids: CASSLESEFYEQFF.

V gene TRBV19 combines with J gene TRBJ2-1, with 9 positions matching TRBD2. The CDR3 covers 16 residues. V lost 5 bases to trimming and J lost 5 bases; unmatched junction nucleotides: 10. CDR1 and CDR2 from the germline V gene are LNHDA and SQIVND (reference sequence). The CDR3 is CASSLPLAGNNNEQFF. The CDR3 bases are TGTGCCAGTAGTCTCCCCCTAGCGGGAAACAACAATGAGCAGTTCTTC.

The chain carries TRBV20-1 and TRBJ2-5; perhaps TRBD2 as D (6 bases). The V gene lost 0 bases and the J gene lost 5 bases, with 22 bases spanning the gap. CDR1 is DFQATT, CDR2 SNEGSKA, per germline (reference sequence). The CDR3 extends over 17 amino acids. The CDR3 is CSARDWGTEKRRETQYF. CDR3 coding DNA: TGCAGTGCTAGAGATTGGGGGACTGAAAAAAGACGGGAGACCCAGTACTTC.

This clonotype occurred a few times. The chain has TRBV7-9 and TRBJ2-1; 12 bases map to TRBD2. The CDR3 runs to 16 residues. CDR1 and CDR2 from the germline V gene are SEHNR and FQNEAQ (reference sequence). V dropped 5 bases and J dropped 4; count of bases not matched to a gene: 6. CDR3 nucleotides: TGTGCCAGCAGCCAACTAGCGGGAGGACCATACAATGAGCAGTTCTTC. The encoded protein is CASSQLAGGPYNEQFF. Supplemented by reference TRBV7-9 and TRBJ2-1, the full variable domain reads DTGVSQNPRHKITKRGQNVTFRCDPISEHNRLYWYRQTLGQGPEFLTYFQNEAQLEKSRLLSDRFSAERPKGSFSTLEIQRTEQGDSAMYLCASSQLAGGPYNEQFFGPGTRLTVL.

The rearrangement uses TRBV12-3 or TRBV12-4 and TRBJ1-4; 9 bases are a match to TRBD1. This CDR3 is 16 amino acids long. V lost 6 bases to trimming and J lost 3 bases; unmatched junction nucleotides: 8. The CDR3 DNA is TGTGCCAGCAGCATAGACAGGGGGGCACCTAATGAAAAACTGTTTTTT. The encoded protein is CASSIDRGAPNEKLFF.

V gene TRBV5-1 combines with J gene TRBJ2-1; D is possibly TRBD1 (5 bases). CDR1 is SGHRS, CDR2 YFSETQ, per germline. This CDR3 has 16 amino acids. The V end was cut by 0 bases, the J end by 2 bases, with 12 bases between. The CDR3 DNA reads as TGCGCCAGCAGCTTGGCTGCCGGACATGCCTACAATGAGCAGTTCTTC. This codes for CASSLAAGHAYNEQFF.

This chain links TRBV4-2 with TRBJ2-1; D unclear. V was clipped by 0 bases and J by 6 bases, with 9 bases between them. The CDR3 totals 14 residues. Per germline, CDR1 LGHNA and CDR2 YNFKEQ. CDR3 sequence (DNA): TGTGCCAGCAGCCAAGATCAGGCTAGCAATGAGCAGTTCTTC. As protein: CASSQDQASNEQFF.

This clonotype was picked up many times. The chain recombines TRBV4-2 with TRBJ1-2, with TRBD1 as a possible D gene (5 bases). This CDR3 is built from 16 residues. The ends were cut back, 4 bases at V and 0 bases at J, with 15 bases in the middle. Germline values: CDR1 LGHNA, CDR2 YNFKEQ. The CDR3 region is CASSPYWTTSNYGYTF. The CDR3, as DNA: TGTGCCAGCAGCCCATATTGGACAACTTCTAACTATGGCTACACCTTC.

The chain has TRBV30 and TRBJ2-3; D not resolved. V shed 0 bases and J shed 0 bases, with 4 bases lying between them. In germline, CDR1 is GTSNPN, CDR2 SVGIG (reference sequence). The CDR3 contains 13 residues. DNA for the CDR3: TGTGCCTGGAGTGTAACTAGCACAGATACGCAGTATTTT. Amino acid sequence: CAWSVTSTDTQYF.

This rearrangement joins TRBV29-1 to TRBJ1-4, with 9 nucleotides matching TRBD1. The germline CDR1 and CDR2 sequences are SQVTM and ANQGSEA. The CDR3 runs 14 residues. The V gene end was trimmed by 1 base and the J gene end by 8 bases; junction bases not matched to a gene: 5. The CDR3 bases are TGCAGCGTTGAAGTGGGGACAGGGCTAGAAAAACTGTTTTTT. Residues: CSVEVGTGLEKLFF.

This chain connects TRBV7-2 to TRBJ2-7; 11 positions agree with TRBD2. With V trimmed by 1 base and J by 2 bases, 4 bases remained unmatched. This CDR3 has 16 amino acids. Germline V gene lookup returns CDR1 SGHTA and CDR2 FQGNSA. The CDR3 bases are TGTGCCAGCAGCTTAGTGGGGACTAGCGGTGCCTACGAGCAGTACTTC. It translates to CASSLVGTSGAYEQYF.

The rearrangement links TRBV5-1 to TRBJ2-7; 7 bases agree with TRBD1. The V and J ends lost 0 bases and 1 base, in that order; junction bases with no gene match: 4. This CDR3 region has 15 residues. Per the germline V gene, CDR1 is SGHRS and CDR2 is YFSETQ. The CDR3 spells CASSLVTGDSYEQYF. In DNA form, the CDR3 reads TGCGCCAGCAGCTTGGTTACAGGGGATTCCTACGAGCAGTACTTC. The variable domain in full, completed from reference TRBV5-1 and TRBJ2-7, reads KAGVTQTPRYLIKTRGQQVTLSCSPISGHRSVSWYQQTPGQGLQFLFEYFSETQRNKGNFPGRFSGRQFSNSRSEMNVSTLELGDSALYLCASSLVTGDSYEQYFGPGTRLTVT.

The chain joins TRBV20-1 to TRBJ1-6, with TRBD1 identical over 7 bases. Germline loops: CDR1 DFQATT, CDR2 SNEGSKA (reference sequence). J lost 8 bases, V lost 5 bases, and 6 bases had no gene match. The CDR3 sequence is 13 residues long. Written as DNA, the CDR3 is TGCAGTGCTCTACAGGGGTTTTATTCACCCCTCCACTTT. It encodes CSALQGFYSPLHF.

This clonotype has just a few counts. The DNA of the CDR3 is TGTGCCAGCAGTCCCCGGACAGGGAAGGGCACAGATACGCAGTATTTT. The encoded protein is CASSPRTGKGTDTQYF. V usage is TRBV6-2 or TRBV6-3 and J usage is TRBJ2-3, with 8 bases that match TRBD1. The germline gives CDR1 MNHEY, CDR2 SVGEGT. The CDR3 totals 16 residues. Trimming at V came to 5 bases and at J to 1 base, leaving 8 bases not matched to a gene.

This clonotype was picked up a small number of times. CDR3: CASSPRTSGTNEQFF. The CDR3 nucleotides read TGCGCCAGCAGCCCAAGGACTAGCGGCACCAATGAGCAGTTCTTC. The genes are TRBV5-1 and TRBJ2-1; 10 nucleotides line up with TRBD2. Germline V gene sequence: CDR1 SGHRS, CDR2 YFSETQ. The CDR3 sequence is 15 residues long. V shed 4 bases and J 6 bases; nucleotides not matched to a gene: 7.